A selection of T cell receptor beta chains follows, all from one sample in a study of T cell repertoires in breast cancer. TCRdb re-called the emulsion pairing reads with MiXCR, one entry per CDR3 protein. The data show roughly 38,000 distinct CDR3 sequences, about 41% seen once. The sample taken for sequencing was CD8+ T cells. The receptors originated from a pool of human donors with breast cancer or a healthy control (not recorded which). Both conserved end residues are part of each CDR3. D genes are given only for firm matches. Clone size is stated in some rows and not others, as once, few, many or a class when expanded.

size	D	V	J	CDR3	DNA
.	.	TRBV7-6	TRBJ2-3	CASSLAGRSADTQYF	TGTGCCAGCAGCTTGGCCGGGCGTTCCGCAGATACGCAGTATTTT
.	TRBD2	TRBV7-9	TRBJ2-7	CASSFGGGSYEQYF	TGTGCCAGCAGCTTTGGCGGGGGGTCGTACGAGCAGTACTTC
.	.	TRBV9	TRBJ1-2	CASSVDMGVALYGYTF	TGTGCCAGCAGCGTCGACATGGGGGTCGCCTTGTATGGCTACACCTTC
many	TRBD2	TRBV7-2	TRBJ2-3	CASSLETSLRQYF	TGTGCCAGCAGCTTAGAGACTAGCCTGAGACAGTATTTT
.	.	TRBV6-5	TRBJ2-2	CASRGPGTPNTGELFF	TGTGCCAGCAGGGGCCCCGGGACTCCCAACACCGGGGAGCTGTTTTTT
.	.	TRBV19	TRBJ1-5	CASRGFGVNQPQHF	TGTGCCAGTAGGGGCTTCGGTGTCAATCAGCCCCAGCATTTT
few	TRBD2	TRBV2	TRBJ2-7	CASRLALVYEQYF	TGTGCCAGCAGACTAGCGCTCGTTTACGAGCAGTACTTC
.	.	TRBV19	TRBJ1-5	CASSSHRNQPQHF	TGTGCCAGTAGTAGTCACAGGAATCAGCCCCAGCATTTT
many	TRBD2	TRBV6-1	TRBJ2-5	CASSGGSIPGLAGEETQYF	TGTGCCAGCAGTGGAGGCTCAATTCCGGGACTAGCGGGGGAAGAGACCCAGTACTTC
.	TRBD1	TRBV28	TRBJ1-1	CASRTGTEVWVAEAFF	TGTGCCAGCAGGACCGGGACAGAGGTTTGGGTCGCTGAAGCTTTCTTT
.	.	TRBV7-3	TRBJ2-2	CASSFQAASAAGELFF	TGTGCCAGCAGCTTCCAAGCGGCCAGCGCAGCCGGGGAGCTGTTTTTT
.	.	TRBV10-1	TRBJ2-2	CASSETNTGELFF	TGCGCCAGCAGTGAAACCAACACCGGGGAGCTGTTTTTT
.	.	TRBV7-2	TRBJ1-5	CASSLASGRGNQPQHF	TGTGCCAGCAGCTTAGCATCGGGACGGGGCAATCAGCCCCAGCATTTT
once	.	TRBV12-3/TRBV12-4	TRBJ1-2	CASSLHYGYTF	TGTGCCAGCAGTTTACACTATGGCTACACCTTC
.	.	TRBV2	TRBJ1-1	CASGEFTGMNTEAFF	TGTGCCAGTGGGGAGTTCACCGGAATGAACACTGAAGCTTTCTTT
few	.	TRBV7-9	TRBJ1-1	CASSAQQDTEAFF	TGTGCCAGCAGCGCACAACAGGACACTGAAGCTTTCTTT
.	.	TRBV6-1	TRBJ2-1	CASSPRGGGTYNEQFF	TGTGCCAGCAGTCCCCGGGGAGGGGGCACCTACAATGAGCAGTTCTTC
many	.	TRBV29-1	TRBJ2-3	CSVDLLSDTQYF	TGCAGCGTTGATCTACTATCAGATACGCAGTATTTT
few	TRBD1	TRBV4-1	TRBJ1-2	CASSQDRRTGHYTF	TGCGCCAGCAGCCAAGATAGGAGGACAGGGCACTACACCTTC
few	.	TRBV20-1	TRBJ1-2	CSALIQNNYGYTF	TGCAGTGCCCTAATACAGAATAACTATGGCTACACCTTC
.	TRBD1	TRBV20-1	TRBJ1-2	CSARDRDRSYGYTF	TGCAGTGCTAGAGATAGGGACAGGTCCTATGGCTACACCTTC
few	.	TRBV7-3	TRBJ1-2	CASSPSDGPYGYTF	TGTGCCAGCAGCCCTTCGGACGGGCCCTATGGCTACACCTTC
few	TRBD1	TRBV27	TRBJ1-1	CASSPGTANTEAFF	TGTGCCAGCAGTCCCGGGACAGCGAACACTGAAGCTTTCTTT
.	.	TRBV3-1	TRBJ2-1	CASSQRGDLGNEQFF	TGTGCCAGCAGCCAAAGGGGGGATTTAGGTAATGAGCAGTTCTTC
.	.	TRBV6-1	TRBJ1-1	CASRTGLNTEAFF	TGTGCCAGCAGAACCGGGCTGAACACTGAAGCTTTCTTT
.	.	TRBV3-1	TRBJ2-1	CASSLSNSYNEQFF	TGTGCCAGCAGCCTTTCTAACTCCTACAATGAGCAGTTCTTC
few	.	TRBV6-5	TRBJ1-5	CASSYSKDQPQHF	TGTGCCAGCAGTTACTCGAAAGATCAGCCCCAGCATTTT
.	.	TRBV6-1	TRBJ1-3	CASSFVPYKGSSGNTIYF	TGTGCCAGCAGTTTCGTGCCGTACAAAGGGAGCTCTGGAAACACCATATATTTT
many	.	TRBV27	TRBJ1-1	CASSWGRGTEAFF	TGTGCCAGCAGTTGGGGAAGGGGCACTGAAGCTTTCTTT
.	TRBD1	TRBV6-1	TRBJ2-7	CASSEMGQSLYEQYF	TGTGCCAGCAGTGAAATGGGACAGAGCCTCTACGAGCAGTACTTC
many	TRBD2	TRBV20-1	TRBJ2-1	CSARDSVPGGWIF	TGCAGTGCTAGAGATTCTGTTCCCGGGGGGTGGATCTTC
.	.	TRBV27	TRBJ2-3	CASSRGLGTRSDTQYF	TGTGCCAGCAGTCGCGGGCTCGGGACAAGGTCAGATACGCAGTATTTT
.	TRBD1	TRBV20-1	TRBJ1-1	CSASGDRNAYTEAFF	TGCAGTGCTAGCGGGGACAGGAACGCGTACACTGAAGCTTTCTTT
few	.	TRBV4-2	TRBJ1-2	CASSQEGVYGYTF	TGTGCCAGCAGCCAGGAAGGAGTCTATGGCTACACCTTC
.	TRBD1	TRBV27	TRBJ1-2	CASSLSLGGQGYGYTF	TGTGCCAGCAGTTTATCATTAGGGGGACAGGGCTATGGCTACACCTTC
few	TRBD1	TRBV5-1	TRBJ1-2	CASSPGQGPYTF	TGCGCCAGCAGCCCCGGACAGGGACCCTACACCTTC
few	.	TRBV28	TRBJ2-2	CASGMNLGSGNTGELFF	TGTGCCAGCGGAATGAATCTAGGATCTGGAAACACCGGGGAGCTGTTTTTT
.	.	TRBV5-1	TRBJ2-3	CASSPGGADTQYF	TGCGCCAGCAGCCCCGGCGGGGCAGATACGCAGTATTTT
.	TRBD2	TRBV2	TRBJ2-3	CASRPGTTLTDTQYF	TGTGCCAGCAGGCCCGGGACTACCCTCACAGATACGCAGTATTTT
.	.	TRBV3-1	TRBJ2-5	CASSQGLRRQETQYF	TGTGCCAGCAGCCAAGGCCTGAGGCGGCAAGAGACCCAGTACTTC
.	TRBD1	TRBV20-1	TRBJ1-4	CSAREGTASEKLFF	TGCAGTGCTAGAGAAGGGACAGCTAGCGAAAAACTGTTTTTT
few	.	TRBV5-1	TRBJ1-6	CASSLGQDRSSSYNSPLHF	TGCGCCAGCAGCTTGGGACAGGACCGGTCTAGCTCCTATAATTCACCCCTCCACTTT
few	.	TRBV3-1	TRBJ1-5	CASSRSNQPQHF	TGTGCCAGCAGTCGATCGAATCAGCCCCAGCATTTT
.	TRBD2	TRBV10-3	TRBJ2-5	CATSSSGGEETQYF	TGTGCCACCTCCTCATCCGGGGGGGAAGAGACCCAGTACTTC
.	.	TRBV12-3/TRBV12-4	TRBJ2-1	CASSSLGTALFRNEQFF	TGTGCCAGCAGTTCCCTGGGGACGGCGCTTTTTAGGAATGAGCAGTTCTTC
few	.	TRBV12-3/TRBV12-4	TRBJ1-2	CASSFSKEGYTF	TGTGCCAGCAGTTTCTCGAAGGAGGGCTACACCTTC
few	.	TRBV12-5	TRBJ2-7	CASGPVESYEQYF	TGTGCTAGTGGTCCGGTGGAGTCCTACGAGCAGTACTTC
medium-sized	TRBD1	TRBV6-1	TRBJ2-7	CASSRDRSYEQYF	TGTGCCAGCAGCCGGGACAGATCCTACGAGCAGTACTTC
.	.	TRBV6-9	TRBJ1-5	CASSYDRNQPQHF	TGTGCCAGCAGTTACGACCGCAATCAGCCCCAGCATTTT
.	.	TRBV2	TRBJ1-2	CASSESGPSGGYTF	TGTGCCAGCAGCGAATCGGGCCCTTCGGGGGGCTACACCTTC
.	.	TRBV29-1	TRBJ2-1	CTVDGTYNEQFF	TGCACCGTGGACGGGACATACAATGAGCAGTTCTTC
.	.	TRBV12-2	TRBJ2-7	CASRLGRTSGCLPREQYF	TGTGCAAGTCGCTTAGGACGGACTAGCGGGTGCCTACCTAGGGAGCAGTACTTC
few	TRBD1	TRBV2	TRBJ1-1	CASSFGQGSAEAFF	TGTGCCAGCAGTTTCGGACAGGGGAGCGCTGAAGCTTTCTTT
.	.	TRBV6-1	TRBJ1-2	CANSTGGGYTF	TGTGCCAACAGTACGGGGGGCGGCTACACCTTC
few	.	TRBV19	TRBJ1-5	CASSIPGLSNQPQHF	TGTGCCAGTAGTATACCAGGACTTAGCAATCAGCCCCAGCATTTT